Here is one TCR beta chain with its context. The data originate from a study of beta chain features in type 1 diabetes. Of the isolated RNA, all was reverse transcribed, and so the sequenced material was expressed TCRB transcripts. TCRdb keeps only in-frame clones here, not all; method: immunoSEQ multiplex PCR. The repertoire holds 450,000 to 600,000 clones, with 30% as singletons. Trimming pared 2 bases from V and 14 bases from J, leaving 10 bases between. Germline V lookup: CDR1 LGHNA, CDR2 YSLEER. The CDR3 contains 11 residues. The receptor was derived from a man aged 18 to 29 in good health. The rearrangement uses TRBV4-3 and TRBJ2-1; D is undetermined. Material: naive CD4+ T cells from blood. In DNA, the CDR3 is TGCGCCAGCAGCCAACTCGGGCTGGAGTTCTTC. Its protein is CASSQLGLEFF.